These 22 T cell receptor beta chains were all obtained from the same sample, sequenced in a study of human T cells and chemical hapten exposure. Documented time point: pre-sensitization, week 0. The sample's treatment: therapeutic diphenylcyclopropenone sensitization with weekly scalp DPC. TCRdb independently ran MiXCR on the RACE reads; one entry per CDR3 protein. The sample has 350,000 to 450,000 distinct CDR3 sequences, roughly 4.6% seen once. The material was whole blood, obtained in connection with sensitization to the hapten diphenylcyclopropenone (DPC). The receptors were sampled from a woman aged 50 to 60 with alopecia areata. Some clones in this sample may be carry-over from other donors' samples.

V is TRBV6-4 and J is TRBJ1-2; TRBD1 matches at 7 bases. Trimming at V came to 5 bases and at J to 4 bases, leaving 10 bases not matched to a gene. CDR3 size: 15 residues. The germline gives CDR1 MRHNA, CDR2 SNTAGT. In DNA, the CDR3 is TGTGCCAGCAGTCCACTCCCCGGACAGGCCTATGGCTACACCTTC. Translation: CASSPLPGQAYGYTF.

This clonotype was detected ten times or more. The chain carries TRBV3-1 and TRBJ2-3; weak D call: TRBD2 (5 bases). CDR3 length: 16 residues. V was pared by 0 bases and J by 4 bases, with 14 bases between. In germline, CDR1 is LGHDT, CDR2 YNNKEL (reference sequence). This chain's CDR3 is CASSQDTGNYPDTQYF. The CDR3 bases are TGTGCCAGCAGCCAAGATACCGGGAATTACCCAGATACGCAGTATTTT.

This clonotype was detected ten times or more. The chain joins TRBV6-4 to TRBJ2-3; 7 bases match TRBD2. Germline V CDR1 and CDR2: MRHNA, SNTAGT. V shed 0 bases, J shed 5 bases, and the junction held 5 bases outside the gene matches. The CDR3 contains 15 residues. The chain's CDR3 is CASSDSARGVDTQYF. In DNA form, the CDR3 reads TGTGCCAGCAGTGACTCAGCCCGGGGGGTAGATACGCAGTATTTT.

The sample holds many counts of this clonotype. The rearrangement links TRBV5-1 to TRBJ2-3; 9 nucleotides line up with TRBD2. The CDR3 is 16 residues long. Germline V gives CDR1 SGHRS, CDR2 YFSETQ. Trimming cost V 5 bases and J 0 bases; bases outside gene matches: 7. The CDR3 DNA reads TGCGCCAGCAGGCTTGGGACTAGCTCTAGCACAGATACGCAGTATTTT. Amino acids: CASRLGTSSSTDTQYF.

This clonotype was found many times. The J gene is TRBJ2-3, the V gene TRBV7-8; D gene unclear. The germline V and J ends were trimmed by 11 bases and 3 bases, with 12 bases remaining between them. The CDR3 contains 12 residues. CDR1 is SGHVS, CDR2 FQNEAQ, per germline. The CDR3: CASRSATDTQYF. CDR3 DNA sequence: TGTGCCTCCCGATCAGCAACAGATACGCAGTATTTT.

This clonotype was found a few times. V and J are TRBV7-9 and TRBJ2-7; 9 nucleotides match TRBD1. This CDR3 has 13 residues. V lost 5 bases and J lost 5; bases outside the gene matches: 4. CDR1 is SEHNR and CDR2 is FQNEAQ in the germline V gene (reference sequence). CDR3 in DNA: TGTGCCAGCAGCCGGGACAGGGTCGACGAGCAGTACTTC. The encoded protein is CASSRDRVDEQYF.

This clonotype was seen at least ten times. The chain is built from TRBV4-3 and TRBJ2-7, with TRBD2 matching over 11 bases. The CDR3 covers 16 residues. Germline CDR1 is LGHNA and CDR2 is YSLEER. Germline trimming cut 3 bases from V and 6 bases from J; bases unmatched to any gene: 10. CDR3 sequence reads: CASSQLSGRALGEQYF. The CDR3 nucleotides read TGCGCCAGCAGCCAGCTTAGCGGGAGGGCCTTGGGCGAGCAGTACTTC.

This clonotype was detected many times. The genes are TRBV27 and TRBJ2-7; D unresolved. Germline loops: CDR1 MNHEY, CDR2 SMNVEV (reference sequence). The germline V and J ends were trimmed by 1 base and 5 bases, with 12 bases remaining between them. The CDR3 covers 14 residues. The chain's CDR3 is CASSLYSRTDEQYF. CDR3 nucleotides: TGTGCCAGCAGTTTATATTCCCGCACAGACGAGCAGTACTTC.

This clonotype was seen many times. V usage is TRBV6-5 and J usage is TRBJ1-5; D is unclear. Trimming shortened V by 1 base and J by 2 bases, and 3 bases separated the two germline ends. This CDR3 spans 13 amino acids. Per the germline V gene, CDR1 is MNHEY and CDR2 is SVGAGI. The CDR3 DNA sequence: TGTGCCAGCAGTTACTATGGCAATCAGCCCCAGCATTTT. Translation gives CASSYYGNQPQHF.

In this sample, this clonotype turned up many times. V gene TRBV7-2 combines with J gene TRBJ2-1; 8 positions agree with TRBD2. V gave up 1 base and J gave up 8 bases; unmatched junction bases: 10. The CDR3 totals 16 residues. The germline CDR1 and CDR2 sequences are SGHTA and FQGNSA. CDR3 sequence reads: CASSLVASGRIDEQFF. The CDR3, as DNA: TGTGCCAGCAGCTTAGTGGCTAGCGGGCGAATCGATGAGCAGTTCTTC.

This clonotype has a handful of counts. The rearrangement links TRBV12-3 or TRBV12-4 to TRBJ1-4; unclear D gene. V lost 4 bases and J 7 bases, leaving 13 bases between the germline ends. The CDR3 length is 14 residues. For the CDR3, the DNA is TGTGCCAGCAGTTCAAGTATAACGGGTGAAAAACTGTTTTTT. This translates into CASSSSITGEKLFF.

This clonotype was observed many times. V and J are TRBV2 and TRBJ2-3; possibly TRBD2 for D (6 bases). Per the germline V gene, CDR1 is SNHLY and CDR2 is FYNNEI. This CDR3 has 15 residues. Trimming stripped 8 bases from V and 1 base from J, with 16 bases between. CDR3: CASSRLVQGTDTQYF. CDR3 coding DNA: TGTGCCAGCTCAAGACTAGTACAAGGCACAGATACGCAGTATTTT.

This clonotype turned up a few times. CDR3 sequence (DNA): TGTGCCAGCAGTTTAGCTCAGGCCACTGAAGCTTTCTTT. This codes for CASSLAQATEAFF. The chain carries TRBV12-3 or TRBV12-4 and TRBJ1-1; D is undetermined. V was clipped by 0 bases and J by 4 bases, with 6 bases between them. There are 13 residues in the CDR3.

The chain joins TRBV15 to TRBJ2-2; D not resolved. Germline values: CDR1 LNHNV, CDR2 YYDKDF (reference sequence). The CDR3 sequence is 12 residues long. V gave up 8 bases and J gave up 3 bases, with 7 bases separating them. The CDR3 loop reads CATPGDTGELFF. CDR3 sequence (DNA): TGTGCCACCCCTGGGGACACCGGGGAGCTGTTTTTT.

This clonotype was counted ten times or more. The V call is TRBV14, the J call TRBJ2-5, with D uncertain. Germline loops: CDR1 SGHDN, CDR2 FVKESK. There are 11 residues in the CDR3. The V and J ends lost 2 bases and 10 bases respectively, with 8 bases between them. In nucleotides, the CDR3 is TGTGCCAGCAGCCAATACCTGGACCAGTACTTC. This sequence encodes CASSQYLDQYF.

This clonotype was detected ten times or more. The chain links TRBV29-1 to TRBJ1-2, with 8 bases lining up with TRBD1. Germline V lookup: CDR1 SQVTM, CDR2 ANQGSEA. The CDR3 is made up of 13 amino acids. J gave up 0 bases and V 7 bases, and 4 bases lay outside the gene matches. The CDR3 DNA reads as TGCAGCGCCGGACAGGGCCCTAACTATGGCTACACCTTC. Amino acid sequence: CSAGQGPNYGYTF.

Many counts were recorded for this clonotype. This rearrangement joins TRBV9 to TRBJ2-1; D unresolved. Germline loops: CDR1 SGDLS, CDR2 YYNGEE. This CDR3 region has 13 residues. V lost 2 bases to trimming and J lost 8 bases, with 11 bases between them. CDR3 loop: CASSVSPSHEQFF. The CDR3 nucleotides read TGTGCCAGCAGCGTCTCCCCGAGCCATGAGCAGTTCTTC. The full variable domain, its missing parts supplied by reference TRBV9 and TRBJ2-1, is DSGVTQTPKHLITATGQRVTLRCSPRSGDLSVYWYQQSLDQGLQFLIQYYNGEERAKGNILERFSAQQFPDLHSELNLSSLELGDSALYFCASSVSPSHEQFFGPGTRLTVL.

Concerning this clonotype itself: This could be a read error, since a much larger clone is one nucleotide away. The missing conserved phenylalanine or tryptophan at the end of this CDR3 makes a read error likely. This rearrangement joins TRBV29-1 to TRBJ2-2; possibly TRBD1 for D (5 bases). The germline CDR1 and CDR2 sequences are SQVTM and ANQGSEA. V lost 1 base and J 6 bases, leaving 15 bases between the germline ends. The CDR3 has 15 residues. CDR3 sequence reads: CSVEGQQLTPGELFL. CDR3 nucleotide sequence: TGCAGCGTTGAAGGACAGCAGCTGACACCCGGGGAGCTGTTTCTT.

This clonotype was counted once. This sequence joins TRBV12-3 or TRBV12-4 and TRBJ1-2; D is undetermined. The CDR3 has 13 residues. Deletions cut 3 bases from V and 8 bases from J, with 13 bases between. CDR3 sequence reads: CASSFGQKAGYTF. The CDR3 nucleotides read TGTGCCAGCAGTTTTGGGCAAAAGGCCGGCTACACCTTC.

This clonotype was detected ten times or more. The V and J genes are TRBV12-3 or TRBV12-4 and TRBJ2-7; 10 bases align to TRBD2. The CDR3 loop spans 14 amino acids. Unmatched junction bases numbered 4, after V lost 3 bases and J lost 5 bases. The CDR3 DNA is TGTGCCAGCAGTTTTAGCGGGAGGAGCGACGAGCAGTACTTC. Encoded protein: CASSFSGRSDEQYF.

This clonotype was found a few times. V is TRBV20-1 and J is TRBJ1-1; the match to TRBD1 covers 7 bases. Germline trimming cut 3 bases from V and 2 bases from J; bases unmatched to any gene: 6. The CDR3 runs to 14 residues. The germline gives CDR1 DFQATT, CDR2 SNEGSKA (reference sequence). In nucleotides, the CDR3 is TGCAGTGCTAGGCCACAGGGGACAAACACTGAAGCTTTCTTT. Amino acids: CSARPQGTNTEAFF.

The J gene is TRBJ2-3, the V gene TRBV29-1; tentative D call: TRBD1 (5 bases). Trimming shortened V by 3 bases and J by 1 base, and 11 bases separated the two germline ends. Germline V gene lookup returns CDR1 SQVTM and CDR2 ANQGSEA. The CDR3 spans 14 residues. CDR3 coding DNA: TGCAGCGTTGATTCCAGGGCCGGCACAGATACGCAGTATTTT. It specifies CSVDSRAGTDTQYF.